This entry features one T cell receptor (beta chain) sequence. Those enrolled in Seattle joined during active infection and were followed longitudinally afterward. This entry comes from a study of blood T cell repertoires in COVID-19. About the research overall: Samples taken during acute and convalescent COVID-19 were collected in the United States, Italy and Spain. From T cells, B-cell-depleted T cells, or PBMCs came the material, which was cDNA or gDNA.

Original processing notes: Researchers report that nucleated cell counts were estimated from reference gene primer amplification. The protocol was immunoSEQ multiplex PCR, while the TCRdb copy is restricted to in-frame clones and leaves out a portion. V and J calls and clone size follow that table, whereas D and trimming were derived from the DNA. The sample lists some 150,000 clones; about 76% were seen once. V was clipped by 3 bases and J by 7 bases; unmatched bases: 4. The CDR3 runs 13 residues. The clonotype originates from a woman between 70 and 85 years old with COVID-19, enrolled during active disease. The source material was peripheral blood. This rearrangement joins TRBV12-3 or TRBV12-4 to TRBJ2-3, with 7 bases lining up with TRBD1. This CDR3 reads CASSFEGAHTQYF. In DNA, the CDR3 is TGTGCCAGCAGTTTTGAGGGGGCACATACGCAGTATTTT.